This TCR beta chain was profiled in a study of T cell responses to AZD1222 COVID-19 vaccine. Study details: Second-dose intervals near 4 or 12 weeks were combined. Whole-study findings and limits: Compared with day 0, the breadth and depth of the Spike-specific TCR repertoire rose significantly after two doses of AZD1222. Nearly half of the spike-specific TCRs reportedly recognize variant regions that carry no mutations. White British people made up most donors, females outnumbered males, and clonal diversity was possibly underestimated.

The CDR3 is made up of 14 amino acids. CDR1 SGHTA and CDR2 FQGTGA come from the germline V gene. V lost 1 base and J 4 bases, leaving 10 bases between the germline ends. The assay was immunoSEQ multiplex PCR, and TCRdb's table has in-frame clones only and misses some. The sample has around 130,000 clones; 70% to 90% are singletons. This clone showed up just a few times. The antigen is not known. The source of this sequence is an adult in good health. The gene calls are TRBV7-3 and TRBJ1-2; unclear D gene. This material consisted of peripheral blood, taken on day 0 of AZD1222 vaccination. CDR3 sequence reads: CASSLNAGLYGYTF. The CDR3 DNA reads TGTGCCAGCAGCTTAAATGCCGGGCTCTATGGCTACACCTTC.